One and the same sample provided the 23 T cell receptor beta chains below, sequenced in a study of shared clonotypes between healthy human individuals. CD45RO-negative, CCR7-positively selected cells formed the naive CD8 fraction, excluding terminally differentiated effector memory CD45RA+ cells. TCRdb's copy holds only in-frame clones and misses some; the assay was immunoSEQ multiplex PCR. The sample carries roughly 2.1 million clones, more than 85% recorded once. The sequencing sample was made of naive CD8+ T cells from PBMCs. The receptors were sampled from a man between 18 and 29 years old in good health. Some clones in this sample may be carry-over from other donors' samples.

The chain links TRBV7-8 to TRBJ2-7, with 15 bases lining up with TRBD2. The CDR3 runs 17 residues. V shed 5 bases, J shed 3 bases, and the junction held 8 bases outside the gene matches. Germline V gene data show CDR1 as SGHVS and CDR2 as FQNEAQ. Here the CDR3 reads CASSIGLAGGSDYEQYF. CDR3 in DNA: TGTGCCAGCAGCATAGGACTAGCGGGAGGGTCTGACTACGAGCAGTACTTC.

Regarding this clone: Other DNA sequences in this sample translate to the same CDR3. Here the CDR3 DNA reads TGTGCCAGCAGCCTCTGGGACAGGGGATACGAGCAGTACTTC. Translation gives CASSLWDRGYEQYF. This chain joins TRBV5-6 and TRBJ2-7, with 10 bases matching TRBD1. Trimming removed 4 bases from V and 4 bases from J; junction bases left unmatched: 5. The CDR3 has 14 amino acids. Germline values: CDR1 SGHDT, CDR2 YYEEEE.

The DNA of the CDR3 is TGTGCCAGCAGTATAGCACCGCTCTACGAGCAGTACTTC. Protein sequence: CASSIAPLYEQYF. The chain couples TRBV28 to TRBJ2-7; D gene ambiguous. The V gene lost 5 bases and the J gene lost 3 bases, with 11 bases spanning the gap. The germline CDR1 and CDR2 sequences are MDHEN and SYDVKM. This CDR3 spans 13 amino acids.

J is TRBJ2-7 and V is TRBV28, with TRBD2 matching 7 bases. J gave up 0 bases and V 7 bases, and 3 bases lay outside the gene matches. Germline CDR1 and CDR2: MDHEN and SYDVKM. The CDR3 runs 13 residues. The CDR3 spells CASKGGSSYEQYF. CDR3 in DNA: TGTGCCAGCAAGGGCGGGAGCTCCTACGAGCAGTACTTC.

The V and J genes are TRBV11-2 and TRBJ1-2; D call uncertain. With 5 bases removed from V and 7 bases from J, the gap between germline ends came to 17 bases. The germline V gene encodes CDR1 SGHAT and CDR2 FQNNGV. CDR3 length equals 14 residues. The CDR3 DNA is TGTGCCAGCAGCCCAGACCGGGGTTTTTCTGGCTACACCTTC. This translates into CASSPDRGFSGYTF.

This chain connects TRBV6-5 to TRBJ1-4; a possible D gene is TRBD1 (6 bases). Germline V gene sequence: CDR1 MNHEY, CDR2 SVGAGI. This CDR3 is built from 14 residues. The germline V and J ends were trimmed by 6 bases and 8 bases, with 16 bases remaining between them. CDR3 region: CASRGGTRREKLFF. CDR3 nucleotides: TGTGCCAGCAGGGGGGGGACACGGCGGGAAAAACTGTTTTTT.

The rearrangement links TRBV7-8 to TRBJ2-1; 10 nucleotides agree with TRBD2. The CDR3 loop spans 20 amino acids. V dropped 2 bases and J dropped 3; count of bases not matched to a gene: 16. CDR1 and CDR2 (germline): SGHVS, FQNEAQ. CDR3 sequence: CASSLIRSSGSDPIYNEQFF. The CDR3 region has the DNA TGTGCCAGCAGCTTAATTAGGTCTAGCGGGAGTGACCCAATCTACAATGAGCAGTTCTTC. The full variable domain, rest sourced from reference TRBV7-8 and TRBJ2-1, is GAGVSQSPRYKVAKRGQDVALRCDPISGHVSLFWYQQALGQGPEFLTYFQNEAQLDKSGLPSDRFFAERPEGSVSTLKIQRTQQEDSAVYLCASSLIRSSGSDPIYNEQFFGPGTRLTVL.

This clone was recorded once. The chain recombines TRBV7-6 with TRBJ1-4; maybe TRBD1 (5 bases). This CDR3 is built from 15 residues. Trimming removed 5 bases from V and 1 base from J, with 11 bases in between. Germline lookup yields CDR1 SGHVS and CDR2 FNYEAQ. This CDR3 is CASSRGWRTNEKLFF. DNA for the CDR3: TGTGCCAGCAGCCGGGGGTGGAGAACTAATGAAAAACTGTTTTTT.

The chain combines TRBV28 with TRBJ1-5; D gene unclear. This CDR3 is built from 16 residues. Deletions cut 1 base from V and 0 bases from J, with 10 bases between. Looked up from germline, CDR1 is MDHEN and CDR2 is SYDVKM. CDR3 protein: CASSLLGGNSNQPQHF. CDR3 nucleotides: TGTGCCAGCAGTTTATTGGGAGGGAATAGCAATCAGCCCCAGCATTTT.

This chain uses TRBV4-1 with TRBJ2-5, with TRBD1 identical over 7 bases. Looked up from germline, CDR1 is MGHRA and CDR2 is YSYEKL. The CDR3 is 15 amino acids. Trimming cost V 2 bases and J 11 bases; bases outside gene matches: 14. The CDR3 DNA sequence: TGCGCCAGCAGCCAAAAAACAGGGGATCGTCGAGAGCAGTACTTC. It encodes CASSQKTGDRREQYF.

The chain uses TRBV6-5 and TRBJ1-5, with D maybe TRBD1 (5 bases). This CDR3 comprises 15 residues. Trimming cost V 2 bases and J 7 bases, with 15 bases left between them. The germline V gene has CDR1 MNHEY and CDR2 SVGAGI. CDR3 sequence: CASSYDQPAGQPQHF. CDR3 nucleotide sequence: TGTGCCAGCAGTTACGATCAACCGGCAGGGCAGCCCCAGCATTTT.

V is TRBV27 and J is TRBJ1-5, with D possibly matching TRBD1 (6 bases). The germline V gene encodes CDR1 MNHEY and CDR2 SMNVEV (reference sequence). This CDR3 is 17 amino acids long. Trimming shortened V by 5 bases and J by 0 bases, and 17 bases separated the two germline ends. The DNA of the CDR3 is TGTGCCAGCAGTCCTACCCCGGGACACGTTAGCAATCAGCCCCAGCATTTT. Its protein product is CASSPTPGHVSNQPQHF.

The chain recombines TRBV11-2 with TRBJ1-1; D is uncertain. CDR1 and CDR2 (germline): SGHAT, FQNNGV. V shed 1 base and J shed 6 bases, with 9 bases lying between them. The CDR3 length is 13 residues. CDR3 coding DNA: TGTGCCAGCAGCTTAGGTGCATTACCTGAAGCTTTCTTT. Encoded protein: CASSLGALPEAFF.

This clone was seen a single time. The V call is TRBV7-7, the J call TRBJ2-1; TRBD2 aligns across 8 bases. Germline V gene lookup returns CDR1 SSHAT and CDR2 FNYEAQ (reference sequence). Unmatched junction bases numbered 5, after V lost 5 bases and J lost 2 bases. This CDR3 region has 15 residues. The CDR3 region has the DNA TGTGCCAGCAGCCCTAGACTAGCGACCTACAATGAGCAGTTCTTC. It translates to CASSPRLATYNEQFF.

The genes are TRBV10-1 and TRBJ2-2, with TRBD1 matching 8 bases. V lost 4 bases, J lost 6 bases, and 7 bases stayed unmatched. This CDR3 region has 15 residues. Germline V CDR1 and CDR2: WNHNN, SYGVQD (reference sequence). CDR3 coding DNA: TGCGCCAGCAGTGGCCTAAGACAGGGGCCCGGGGAGCTGTTTTTT. As protein: CASSGLRQGPGELFF.

This clone was counted once. The chain uses TRBV19 and TRBJ2-2; possibly TRBD1 or TRBD2 for D (5 bases each). CDR1 and CDR2 from the germline V gene are LNHDA and SQIVND (reference sequence). The V gene lost 3 bases and the J gene lost 3 bases, with 14 bases spanning the gap. This CDR3 has 16 amino acids. The CDR3 loop reads CASSISGPHYTGELFF. The CDR3 DNA follows: TGTGCCAGTAGTATCTCGGGACCTCACTACACCGGGGAGCTGTTTTTT.

V and J are TRBV7-9 and TRBJ2-7; the D is unclear. Germline V gene data show CDR1 as SEHNR and CDR2 as FQNEAQ (reference sequence). The CDR3 is made up of 12 amino acids. The V end lost 5 bases, the J end lost 6 bases, and 11 bases lay between the germline ends. The chain's CDR3 is CASSPFSREQYF. The CDR3 coding sequence is TGTGCCAGCAGCCCCTTTTCGCGCGAGCAGTACTTC.

This chain uses TRBV29-1 with TRBJ2-7; D tentatively fits TRBD1 or TRBD2 (5 bases each). CDR3 length equals 14 residues. The V gene lost 4 bases and the J gene lost 0 bases, with 13 bases spanning the gap. CDR1 SQVTM and CDR2 ANQGSEA come from the germline V gene. CDR3 in DNA: TGCAGCGTTGTGGGGACCACAATCTCCTACGAGCAGTACTTC. Protein product: CSVVGTTISYEQYF.

The chain employs TRBV7-3 and TRBJ2-3; 9 bases align to TRBD1. Losses at the gene ends were 5 bases for V and 4 bases for J; bases not matched to a gene: 10. Per the germline V gene, CDR1 is SGHTA and CDR2 is FQGTGA. CDR3 length: 16 residues. The CDR3 nucleotides read TGTGCCAGCAGCCAGCTGGGGACAGGGCTTGCAGATACGCAGTATTTT. This encodes CASSQLGTGLADTQYF.

The J gene is TRBJ2-5, the V gene TRBV4-1; 13 bases agree with TRBD2. The better agreement between TRBJ2-7 and the DNA end casts doubt on the J call. Germline V gives CDR1 MGHRA, CDR2 YSYEKL. This CDR3 is built from 15 residues. The chain's CDR3 is CASSQGTSGAYEQYF. In DNA form, the CDR3 reads TGCGCCAGCAGCCAGGGGACTAGCGGGGCTTACGAGCAGTACTTC.

The V gene is TRBV11-2, the J gene TRBJ2-1; 10 bases agree with TRBD2. Germline V gives CDR1 SGHAT, CDR2 FQNNGV. The CDR3 contains 18 residues. Trimming removed 1 base from V and 12 bases from J; junction bases left unmatched: 18. The CDR3 reads CASSLGVGAGGPLHVQFF. For the CDR3, the DNA is TGTGCCAGCAGCTTAGGAGTAGGAGCGGGAGGGCCACTCCATGTGCAGTTCTTC.

This chain links TRBV28 with TRBJ2-7; D is perhaps TRBD2 (5 bases). V gave up 4 bases and J gave up 2 bases, with 12 bases separating them. CDR1 and CDR2 (germline): MDHEN, SYDVKM. This CDR3 is 14 amino acids long. The CDR3: CASSWQDFPYEQYF. The CDR3 nucleotides read TGTGCCAGCAGTTGGCAGGACTTCCCCTACGAGCAGTACTTC. The full variable domain, completed using reference TRBV28 and TRBJ2-7, is DVKVTQSSRYLVKRTGEKVFLECVQDMDHENMFWYRQDPGLGLRLIYFSYDVKMKEKGDIPEGYSVSREKKERFSLILESASTNQTSMYLCASSWQDFPYEQYFGPGTRLTVT.

The CDR3 sequence: CASSFLEGPVQETQYF. CDR3 in DNA: TGTGCCAGCAGTTTCCTGGAGGGGCCGGTGCAAGAGACCCAGTACTTC. The chain employs TRBV28 and TRBJ2-5, with TRBD2 as a possible D gene (6 bases). V was shortened by 3 bases and J by 2 bases, with 16 bases between the two germline ends. This CDR3 is 16 amino acids long. Germline V gene data show CDR1 as MDHEN and CDR2 as SYDVKM.